This T cell receptor beta chain was captured by sequencing in a study of shared clonotypes between healthy human individuals. Broader study findings: Naive subsets usually exceeded memory subsets in estimated richness.

With respect to this clone: What it binds is unknown.

The data were produced by immunoSEQ multiplex PCR, yet TCRdb's version contains in-frame clones alone and is incomplete. The sample includes under 650,000 clones, 90% to 96% of them seen just once. Unmatched junction bases numbered 7, after V lost 9 bases and J lost 1 base. The CDR3 has 14 amino acids. The germline V gene encodes CDR1 MDHEN and CDR2 SYDVKM. The chain is built from TRBV28 and TRBJ2-7; TRBD2 aligns across 9 bases. The clonotype comes from a young woman in good health. Sequences were obtained from naive CD4+ T cells sorted from blood. Documented subset: CD45RA+ positively selected. CDR3 sequence reads: CASYSGGSSYEQYF. CDR3 DNA: TGTGCCAGTTATAGCGGGGGATCTTCCTACGAGCAGTACTTC.